The 6 T cell receptor beta chains given below trace back to one sample, sequenced in a study of cytomegalovirus exposure and HLA in healthy donors. This table comes from immunoSEQ multiplex PCR, and its TCRdb copy is limited to in-frame clones, with some not included. The table shows 150,000 to 200,000 clones, with approximately 89% occurring only once. Sequenced input: PBMCs. These receptors all come from a man between 18 and 29 years old in good health and CMV-seropositive.

This rearrangement joins TRBV7-9 to TRBJ1-5, with unresolved D. V lost 4 bases and J 0 bases, leaving 4 bases between the germline ends. The germline gives CDR1 SEHNR, CDR2 FQNEAQ (reference sequence). The CDR3 runs 13 residues. As DNA, the CDR3 is TGTGCCAGCAGCTCAGATAGCAATCAGCCCCAGCATTTT. It codes for CASSSDSNQPQHF.

The chain links TRBV28 to TRBJ2-7; 7 bases align to TRBD1. The CDR3 is 15 residues long. The trim removed 5 bases at V and 0 bases at J, leaving 7 bases unmatched. In germline, CDR1 is MDHEN, CDR2 SYDVKM. The CDR3 nucleotides are TGTGCCAGCAGTCGAGGGGGCACTGTCTCCTACGAGCAGTACTTC. Protein product: CASSRGGTVSYEQYF. Filled out from reference TRBV28 and TRBJ2-7, the complete variable domain reads DVKVTQSSRYLVKRTGEKVFLECVQDMDHENMFWYRQDPGLGLRLIYFSYDVKMKEKGDIPEGYSVSREKKERFSLILESASTNQTSMYLCASSRGGTVSYEQYFGPGTRLTVT.

V usage is TRBV9 and J usage is TRBJ1-2; no definite D call. Germline CDR1 reads SGDLS; CDR2 reads YYNGEE. This CDR3 has 15 residues. V dropped 0 bases and J dropped 0 bases, with 9 bases sitting between them. CDR3 region: CASSVGSASNYGYTF. DNA for the CDR3: TGTGCCAGCAGCGTAGGATCTGCGTCTAACTATGGCTACACCTTC.

The chain links TRBV6-1 to TRBJ1-1; D possibly corresponds to TRBD1 (5 bases). This CDR3 contains 12 residues. In germline, CDR1 is MNHNS, CDR2 SASEGT. V lost 2 bases and J lost 10, with 11 bases in between. The CDR3 loop is CASSERGGGAFF. The DNA for the CDR3 is TGTGCCAGCAGTGAACGTGGGGGAGGAGCTTTCTTT.

This rearrangement joins TRBV11-3 to TRBJ1-1; tentatively, D is TRBD1 (6 bases). Between the trimmed V and J ends, which lost 1 base and 4 bases, there was a span of 13 bases. The CDR3 is 15 amino acids. Germline assignment: CDR1 SGHNT and CDR2 YENEEA. The CDR3 DNA is TGTGCCAGCAGCTTAGGGGGCAGGGGCCCCACTGAAGCTTTCTTT. This translates into CASSLGGRGPTEAFF.

The chain employs TRBV15 and TRBJ2-7, with TRBD1 matching 8 bases. This CDR3 region has 17 residues. Germline V lookup: CDR1 LNHNV, CDR2 YYDKDF (reference sequence). With V trimmed by 5 bases and J by 3 bases, 15 bases remained unmatched. The CDR3 loop is CATSPGYSDRGIYEQYF. CDR3 DNA: TGTGCCACCAGCCCTGGATATAGCGACAGGGGCATCTACGAGCAGTACTTC.